One sample yielded the 16 T cell receptor beta chains listed below, sequenced in a study of blood T cell repertoires in COVID-19. Repertoires were generated with immunoSEQ multiplex PCR, while TCRdb's copy carries only in-frame clones and drops some. Among 250,000 or so clones listed, roughly 91% were seen once. The specimen was peripheral blood. All receptors come from a woman aged 40 to 50 who had recovered from COVID-19.

This sequence joins TRBV2 and TRBJ2-3; possible D gene TRBD2, 6 bases. Trimming removed 1 base at V and 2 bases at J, with 10 bases between. This CDR3 comprises 15 residues. The germline V gene has CDR1 SNHLY and CDR2 FYNNEI. In nucleotides, the CDR3 is TGTGCCAGCAGTGAAGGGGGACTCCTCACAGATACGCAGTATTTT. It codes for CASSEGGLLTDTQYF.

The V call is TRBV27, the J call TRBJ2-3; D perhaps matches TRBD2 (6 bases). V was clipped by 4 bases and J by 0 bases, with 11 bases between them. Per the germline V gene, CDR1 is MNHEY and CDR2 is SMNVEV (reference sequence). There are 15 residues in the CDR3. CDR3 bases: TGTGCCAGCAGTTCGGGTAGCGGTAGCACAGATACGCAGTATTTT. Amino acids: CASSSGSGSTDTQYF.

The chain joins TRBV6-2 or TRBV6-3 to TRBJ2-7, with D possibly TRBD1 on 7 matching bases. The CDR3 spans 17 residues. V dropped 0 bases and J dropped 1 base, with 16 bases sitting between them. Per the germline V gene, CDR1 is MNHEY and CDR2 is SVGEGT. The CDR3 bases are TGTGCCAGCAGTTACTCGATGGAGGGCAGGGGGTCCTACGAGCAGTACTTC. Amino acid sequence: CASSYSMEGRGSYEQYF.

The chain combines TRBV6-2 or TRBV6-3 with TRBJ1-1, with TRBD1 matching 9 bases. This CDR3 is built from 16 residues. V shed 6 bases, J shed 1 base, and the junction held 9 bases outside the gene matches. Germline-derived CDR1 and CDR2 are MNHEY and SVGEGT. The CDR3 region has the DNA TGTGCCAGCAGCACCCTTTTACAGGGGGCGAACACTGAAGCTTTCTTT. This encodes CASSTLLQGANTEAFF.

This chain joins TRBV11-2 and TRBJ2-5; 11 bases match TRBD2. Trimming took 5 bases from V and 2 from J; bases not matched to a gene: 4. CDR1 is SGHAT, CDR2 FQNNGV, per germline. This CDR3 has 15 amino acids. Written as DNA, the CDR3 is TGTGCCAGCAGCCGTAGCGGGAGGGCACAAGAGACCCAGTACTTC. It yields the protein CASSRSGRAQETQYF.

This chain links TRBV3-1 (or the pseudogene TRBV3-2) with TRBJ2-3; D gene ambiguous. Per germline, CDR1 LGHDT and CDR2 YNNKEL (reference sequence). V was shortened by 4 bases and J by 7 bases, with 6 bases between the two germline ends. The CDR3 consists of 11 residues. The CDR3 loop is CASSPQNTQYF. CDR3 nucleotide sequence: TGTGCCAGCAGCCCCCAAAATACGCAGTATTTT.

V and J are TRBV7-2 and TRBJ1-3; 7 bases are a match to TRBD1. The germline CDR1 and CDR2 sequences are SGHTA and FQGNSA. The CDR3 contains 17 residues. V gave up 5 bases and J gave up 0 bases; unmatched junction bases: 10. The CDR3 reads CASSPGQVSTSGNTIYF. DNA of the CDR3: TGTGCCAGCAGCCCCGGACAGGTCTCTACCTCTGGAAACACCATATATTTT.

The chain uses TRBV4-2 and TRBJ2-2; D gene uncertain. V was trimmed by 0 bases and J by 2 bases, leaving 10 bases between them. Germline lookup yields CDR1 LGHNA and CDR2 YNFKEQ. This CDR3 region has 16 residues. CDR3 protein: CASSQDLGTNTGELFF. DNA of the CDR3: TGTGCCAGCAGCCAAGATCTGGGCACCAACACCGGGGAGCTGTTTTTT.

The chain employs TRBV4-3 and TRBJ1-2; the D is unclear. Trimming took 0 bases from V and 4 from J, leaving 9 bases between them. CDR3 length: 14 amino acids. Germline V CDR1 and CDR2: LGHNA, YSLEER. CDR3 residues: CASSQDRSLYGYTF. In DNA form, the CDR3 reads TGCGCCAGCAGCCAAGATCGGAGCCTCTATGGCTACACCTTC.

This clone was seen more than once but under ten times. The chain recombines TRBV6-4 with TRBJ1-1, with D maybe TRBD1 (6 bases). The V end was cut by 6 bases, the J end by 1 base, with 9 bases between. Germline-derived CDR1 and CDR2 are MRHNA and SNTAGT. The CDR3 contains 13 residues. The CDR3 bases are TGTGCCAGCAGGGTGGACAGGAACACTGAAGCTTTCTTT. Translation: CASRVDRNTEAFF.

The chain employs TRBV3-1 (or the pseudogene TRBV3-2) and TRBJ2-3; D might be TRBD2 (5 bases). Per the germline V gene, CDR1 is LGHDT and CDR2 is YNNKEL (reference sequence). CDR3 length: 12 residues. Trimming removed 1 base at V and 6 bases at J, with 5 bases between. CDR3 in DNA: TGTGCCAGCAGCCAAGTAGCGGATACGCAGTATTTT. It yields the protein CASSQVADTQYF.

This clone has a count of ten or more. V gene TRBV4-1 combines with J gene TRBJ2-1; 7 bases align to TRBD1. The CDR3 loop spans 15 amino acids. Germline V CDR1 and CDR2: MGHRA, YSYEKL. The V gene end was trimmed by 1 base and the J gene end by 10 bases; junction bases not matched to a gene: 10. The CDR3 nucleotides are TGCGCCAGCAGCCAAGCGGGGACCGGGACAGTAGAGCAGTTCTTC. Translated: CASSQAGTGTVEQFF.

CDR3: CATSVPGLAVNEQFF. The CDR3 nucleotides are TGTGCCACCAGCGTTCCGGGACTAGCGGTCAATGAGCAGTTCTTC. The chain uses TRBV15 and TRBJ2-1, with 11 bases identical to TRBD2. CDR1 and CDR2 from the germline V gene are LNHNV and YYDKDF (reference sequence). Unmatched junction bases numbered 6, after V lost 5 bases and J lost 6 bases. This CDR3 comprises 15 residues.

This clone was seen a single time. The rearrangement joins TRBV7-8 to TRBJ1-6; D may be TRBD1 (5 bases). V dropped 0 bases and J dropped 0 bases, with 12 bases sitting between them. CDR3 size: 18 residues. The germline V gene has CDR1 SGHVS and CDR2 FQNEAQ. The CDR3 region is CASSLAGGGSSYNSPLHF. The DNA of the CDR3 is TGTGCCAGCAGCTTAGCGGGGGGAGGGTCCTCCTATAATTCACCCCTCCACTTT.

This chain links TRBV6-2 or TRBV6-3 with TRBJ1-1; a possible D gene is TRBD1 (6 bases). V lost 6 bases and J lost 4, with 24 bases in between. The CDR3 is made up of 17 amino acids. The germline V gene encodes CDR1 MNHEY and CDR2 SVGEGT. The CDR3 sequence is CASSPPGHLTLGTEAFF. The DNA of the CDR3 is TGTGCCAGCAGCCCTCCGGGACACCTCACCCTGGGCACTGAAGCTTTCTTT.

The chain uses TRBV7-9 and TRBJ1-1, with unresolved D. Looked up from germline, CDR1 is SEHNR and CDR2 is FQNEAQ (reference sequence). This CDR3 is 16 amino acids long. The germline V and J ends were trimmed by 5 bases and 0 bases, with 16 bases remaining between them. The CDR3 sequence: CASSPRLAGVNTEAFF. Written as DNA, the CDR3 is TGTGCCAGCAGCCCCCGGTTGGCCGGGGTGAACACTGAAGCTTTCTTT.